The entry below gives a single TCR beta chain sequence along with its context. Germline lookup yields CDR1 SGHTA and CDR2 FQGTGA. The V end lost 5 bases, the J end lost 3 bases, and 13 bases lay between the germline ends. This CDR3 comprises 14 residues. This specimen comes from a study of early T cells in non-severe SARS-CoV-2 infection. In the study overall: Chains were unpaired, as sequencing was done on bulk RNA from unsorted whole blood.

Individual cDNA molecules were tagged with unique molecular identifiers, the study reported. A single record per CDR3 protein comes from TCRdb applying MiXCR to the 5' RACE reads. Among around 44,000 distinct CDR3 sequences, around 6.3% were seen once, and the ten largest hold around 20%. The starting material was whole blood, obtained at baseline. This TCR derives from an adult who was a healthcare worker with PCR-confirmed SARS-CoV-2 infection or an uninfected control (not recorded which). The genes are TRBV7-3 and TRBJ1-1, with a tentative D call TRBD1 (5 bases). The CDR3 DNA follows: TGTGCCAGCAGCCTGCGTCGGGGGGACACTGAAGCTTTCTTT. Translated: CASSLRRGDTEAFF.